The next 21 T cell receptor beta chains were all read from a single sample in a study of breast tumors, draining lymph nodes, adjacent tissues. MiXCR, run by TCRdb on the multiplex PCR reads, gives a single entry per CDR3 protein. The top ten hold about 10% of the sample, which has more than 50,000 distinct CDR3 sequences, over 40% seen once. Sequenced: breast tumor tissue. These receptors were obtained from a female donor with breast cancer. Some clones in this sample may be carry-over from other donors' samples.

Concerning this clonotype: One end of the junction is discordant with germline, which a read error may explain. CDR3 DNA: TGTGCCAGCGGCCTCACGACAGAGAGCTCCTATGAGCAGTACTTC. Translation gives CASGLTTESSYEQYF. This chain uses TRBV12-3 or TRBV12-4 with TRBJ2-7, with a weak D call TRBD1 (5 bases). CDR3 length: 15 residues.

The chain carries TRBV7-2 and TRBJ2-5; TRBD2 is a possible D gene (6 bases). In germline, CDR1 is SGHTA, CDR2 FQGNSA. Deletions cut 0 bases from V and 5 bases from J, with 16 bases between. The CDR3 covers 16 residues. CDR3 sequence: CASSLASGRSGETQYF. For the CDR3, the DNA is TGTGCCAGCAGCTTAGCTTCAGGGAGGTCCGGGGAGACCCAGTACTTC.

This rearrangement joins TRBV7-9 to TRBJ1-2; 8 nucleotides align to TRBD1. With 10 bases clipped from V and 12 bases from J, the junction kept 13 bases outside the gene matches. There are 12 residues in the CDR3. CDR1 is SEHNR, CDR2 FQNEAQ, per germline (reference sequence). The chain's CDR3 is CAIGQGSLENTF. The CDR3, as DNA: TGTGCCATCGGACAGGGTAGCTTGGAGAACACCTTC. The full variable domain, its missing parts supplied by reference TRBV7-9 and TRBJ1-2, is DTGVSQNPRHKITKRGQNVTFRCDPISEHNRLYWYRQTLGQGPEFLTYFQNEAQLEKSRLLSDRFSAERPKGSFSTLEIQRTEQGDSAMYLCAIGQGSLENTFGSGTRLTVV.

Remarks on this clonotype: At one end, the junction sequence differs from germline, possibly due to a read error. V and J are TRBV5-4 and TRBJ1-1; 7 bases line up with TRBD1. The CDR3 is 14 amino acids. Germline V gives CDR1 SGHNT, CDR2 YYREEE (reference sequence). The CDR3 bases are TGTGCCGGCAGCCTGACAGGGCTCAACACTGAAGCTTTCTTT. It codes for CAGSLTGLNTEAFF.

This clonotype was recorded at least ten times. The chain combines TRBV27 with TRBJ2-3; perhaps TRBD1 as D (6 bases). Deletions cut 4 bases from V and 2 bases from J, with 10 bases between. Germline V gene data show CDR1 as MNHEY and CDR2 as SMNVEV (reference sequence). The CDR3 is made up of 14 amino acids. The CDR3 sequence: CASSWQGFTDTQYF. Here the CDR3 DNA reads TGTGCCAGCAGTTGGCAGGGGTTCACAGATACGCAGTATTTT.

This clonotype appeared a few times. A clone one base away is much larger, so this may be a read error. This chain joins TRBV6-1 and TRBJ2-7, with D maybe TRBD2 (7 bases). The CDR3 runs 15 residues. Looked up from germline, CDR1 is MNHNS and CDR2 is SASEGT. The V end was cut by 5 bases, the J end by 4 bases, with 18 bases between. DNA of the CDR3: TGTGCCAGCAGTCAATCTTGGAGGGGGGGATACGAGCAGTACTTC. Translation: CASSQSWRGGYEQYF.

By share, this clonotype counts as large. The chain couples TRBV29-1 to TRBJ2-2, with D tentatively TRBD1 (5 bases). The CDR3 spans 14 residues. V shed 2 bases and J shed 4 bases, with 11 bases lying between them. Germline V gene lookup returns CDR1 SQVTM and CDR2 ANQGSEA. CDR3 in amino acids: CSVERGQATGELFF. The CDR3 nucleotides read TGCAGCGTTGAAAGGGGCCAAGCCACCGGGGAGCTGTTTTTT.

The J gene is TRBJ2-7, the V gene TRBV7-8, with 8 nucleotides matching TRBD1. The length of the CDR3 is 14 residues. The V and J ends lost 5 bases and 0 bases, in that order; junction bases with no gene match: 3. Germline V gene sequence: CDR1 SGHVS, CDR2 FQNEAQ. CDR3 in amino acids: CASSPQGGSYEQYF. The CDR3 nucleotides read TGTGCCAGCAGCCCACAGGGGGGCTCCTACGAGCAGTACTTC.

There are many counts of this clonotype. The chain is built from TRBV6-2 or TRBV6-3 and TRBJ1-2; TRBD1 might be the D (6 bases). The germline V and J ends were trimmed by 5 bases and 6 bases, with 16 bases remaining between them. The length of the CDR3 is 14 residues. Looked up from germline, CDR1 is MNHEY and CDR2 is SVGEGT. CDR3 nucleotides: TGTGCCAGCAGTACGATGGACAGCTTTAATGGCTACACCTTC. It yields the protein CASSTMDSFNGYTF.

This clonotype occurred many times. This chain connects TRBV2 to TRBJ1-4; 7 bases line up with TRBD1. V shed 7 bases and J 8 bases; nucleotides not matched to a gene: 7. CDR3 length: 13 amino acids. The germline gives CDR1 SNHLY, CDR2 FYNNEI. CDR3 coding DNA: TGTGCCAGCAAATGGGGGACAGAAGAAAAACTGTTTTTT. Translation: CASKWGTEEKLFF. Complete variable domain (other parts from reference TRBV2 and TRBJ1-4): EPEVTQTPSHQVTQMGQEVILRCVPISNHLYFYWYRQILGQKVEFLVSFYNNEISEKSEIFDDQFSVERPDGSNFTLKIRSTKLEDSAMYFCASKWGTEEKLFFGSGTQLSVL.

This clonotype was observed many times. A much more abundant neighbour one base away suggests this may be a read error. This chain joins TRBV6-6 and TRBJ2-7, with D perhaps matching TRBD1 (7 bases). The CDR3 totals 12 residues. Germline V gene lookup returns CDR1 MNHNY and CDR2 SVGAGI (reference sequence). V lost 6 bases, J lost 3 bases, and 9 bases lay in between. CDR3 DNA: TGTGCCAGCAGCCAGGGGGGCTACGAGCAGTACTTC. It codes for CASSQGGYEQYF.

There are many counts of this clonotype. This chain joins TRBV19 and TRBJ2-5, with D possibly being TRBD2 (6 bases). Trimming stripped 3 bases from V and 2 bases from J, with 13 bases between. Germline V gives CDR1 LNHDA, CDR2 SQIVND (reference sequence). The CDR3 contains 15 residues. DNA of the CDR3: TGTGCCAGTAGTATCACCGGGAGAGGTCAAGAGACCCAGTACTTC. It yields the protein CASSITGRGQETQYF.

This rearrangement joins TRBV19 to TRBJ2-3; 8 bases map to TRBD2. J was trimmed by 11 bases and V by 4 bases; bases with no gene match: 17. CDR3 length: 16 amino acids. Germline V gene sequence: CDR1 LNHDA, CDR2 SQIVND (reference sequence). CDR3 sequence (DNA): TGTGCCAGTAGTAAGGCTAGCGGGCCGTCCTACAATGAGCAGTATTTT. Its protein product is CASSKASGPSYNEQYF.

The chain has TRBV20-1 and TRBJ1-4; D not resolved. There are 13 residues in the CDR3. In germline, CDR1 is DFQATT, CDR2 SNEGSKA (reference sequence). Trimming took 2 bases from V and 7 from J, leaving 11 bases between them. The CDR3 DNA reads as TGCAGTGCTAGATATGGTGGTGGTGAAAAACTGTTTTTT. It codes for CSARYGGGEKLFF.

Regarding this clonotype: The CDR3 carries no conserved terminal phenylalanine or tryptophan, so it likely arises from a read error. The DNA is omitted, as the CDR3 cannot be located on it reliably, and the CDR3 follows TCRdb's listing. The genes are TRBV18 and TRBJ2-2; the table assigns TRBD2, which was not confirmed against the DNA. CDR1 is KGHSH and CDR2 is LQKENI in the germline V gene. The CDR3 extends over 8 residues, inclusive of both ends. The chain's CDR3 is CASSPREG.

This clonotype was observed many times. This chain uses TRBV20-1 with TRBJ2-1; 11 bases are a match to TRBD2. The CDR3 covers 18 residues. Losses at the gene ends were 0 bases for V and 2 bases for J; bases not matched to a gene: 9. Germline V lookup: CDR1 DFQATT, CDR2 SNEGSKA (reference sequence). In DNA, the CDR3 is TGCAGTGCTAGAGATCGAAATTATAGCGGGAGGGCCTACAATGAGCAGTTCTTC. Translated, it gives CSARDRNYSGRAYNEQFF.

To note about this clonotype: This is likely a read error, given that the CDR3 carries no conserved phenylalanine or tryptophan at its end. The chain has TRBV6-1 and TRBJ2-3, with 9 bases lining up with TRBD2. Per germline, CDR1 MNHNS and CDR2 SASEGT. This CDR3 is 15 amino acids long. Losses at the gene ends were 3 bases for V and 0 bases for J; bases not matched to a gene: 1. This CDR3 reads CASSDLAGSTDTQYL. The CDR3 DNA reads TGTGCCAGCAGTGACCTAGCGGGGAGCACAGATACGCAGTATCTT.

A remark on this clonotype: One end of the junction fails to match germline, which may point to a read error. The V and J genes are TRBV15 and TRBJ2-7; D is tentatively TRBD1 or TRBD2 (5 bases each). The CDR3 consists of 14 residues. Germline lookup yields CDR1 LNHNV and CDR2 YYDKDF (reference sequence). The CDR3 reads CATSRGVISYEQYF. In nucleotides, the CDR3 is TGCGCCACCAGCAGAGGGGTCATCTCCTACGAGCAGTACTTC.

This clonotype was observed at least ten times. The J gene is TRBJ2-7, the V gene TRBV12-3 or TRBV12-4; a possible D gene is TRBD1 (5 bases). Trimming removed 6 bases from V and 0 bases from J, with 12 bases in between. This CDR3 is 14 amino acids long. CDR3 sequence: CASRGTGSSYEQYF. The CDR3 DNA is TGTGCCAGCAGGGGTACAGGTAGCTCCTACGAGCAGTACTTC.

In the case of this clonotype: Because the CDR3's place on the DNA is in doubt, the DNA is left out and the CDR3 is given as listed by TCRdb. The chain carries TRBV11-2 and TRBJ2-5; the DNA was not used to check the table's D call, TRBD2. The CDR3 is made up of 23 amino acids, end residues included. The germline gives CDR1 SGHAT, CDR2 FQNNGV. CDR3 residues: CASSFYICSARTGLAGEIETQYF.

This clonotype was found once. The chain joins TRBV11-2 to TRBJ1-2; D gene uncertain. Trimming left V 5 bases short and J 8 bases short, with 12 bases between. Germline V gene data show CDR1 as SGHAT and CDR2 as FQNNGV. The CDR3 consists of 12 residues. The CDR3 bases are TGTGCCAGCAGCGAGGCAGCGCGGGGCTACACCTTC. It encodes CASSEAARGYTF.